This is a list of T cell receptor beta chains from one sample in a study of early T cells in non-severe SARS-CoV-2 infection. TCRdb independently ran MiXCR on the 5' RACE reads; one entry per CDR3 protein. Here the sample spans around 70,000 distinct CDR3 sequences, 9% to 15% being singletons. Sequenced material: whole blood. Receptor source: an adult who was a healthcare worker with PCR-confirmed SARS-CoV-2 infection or an uninfected control (not recorded which). The CDR3 runs from the conserved cysteine through the conserved F or W. Each record gives: J gene, V gene, clone size, D gene, CDR3 protein, CDR3 DNA. D genes are given only for firm matches. The listing skips clone size in some rows; elsewhere it reads once, few, many or a size class.

j_gene: TRBJ1-6
v_gene: TRBV7-9
abundance: few
d_gene: -
CDR3aa: CASSLGASSYNSPLHF
CDR3nt: TGTGCCAGCAGCTTAGGGGCGAGCTCCTATAATTCACCCCTCCACTTT

j_gene: TRBJ2-3
v_gene: TRBV28
abundance: few
d_gene: TRBD2
CDR3aa: CASSPGGSGETDTQYF
CDR3nt: TGTGCCAGCAGTCCCGGGGGGAGTGGGGAAACAGATACGCAGTATTTT

j_gene: TRBJ2-2
v_gene: TRBV29-1
abundance: few
d_gene: TRBD2
CDR3aa: CSVAGLAGRGELFF
CDR3nt: TGCAGCGTTGCGGGACTAGCGGGGCGCGGGGAGCTGTTTTTT

j_gene: TRBJ2-3
v_gene: TRBV9
abundance: few
d_gene: TRBD1
CDR3aa: CASSGTGDAADTQYF
CDR3nt: TGTGCCAGCAGCGGGACAGGGGACGCGGCCGATACGCAGTATTTT

j_gene: TRBJ1-1
v_gene: TRBV5-1
abundance: many
d_gene: -
CDR3aa: CASSLGALISTEAFF
CDR3nt: TGCGCCAGCAGCTTGGGGGCCCTTATATCCACTGAAGCTTTCTTT

j_gene: TRBJ2-7
v_gene: TRBV20-1
abundance: few
d_gene: TRBD1
CDR3aa: CSAPDRVLGEQYF
CDR3nt: TGCAGTGCACCAGACAGGGTTCTTGGCGAGCAGTACTTC

j_gene: TRBJ1-1
v_gene: TRBV5-1
abundance: many
d_gene: -
CDR3aa: CASSLSGVQNTEAFF
CDR3nt: TGCGCCAGCAGCTTGTCAGGGGTACAAAACACTGAAGCTTTCTTT

j_gene: TRBJ1-1
v_gene: TRBV3-1
abundance: many
d_gene: -
CDR3aa: CASSQDRQTEAFF
CDR3nt: TGTGCCAGCAGCCAAGATCGGCAGACTGAAGCTTTCTTT

j_gene: TRBJ2-3
v_gene: TRBV15
abundance: -
d_gene: -
CDR3aa: CATSRQGGGDTQYF
CDR3nt: TGTGCCACCAGCAGACAAGGCGGAGGGGATACGCAGTATTTT

j_gene: TRBJ2-5
v_gene: TRBV4-3
abundance: few
d_gene: TRBD2
CDR3aa: CASSQDPRTSGGGETQYF
CDR3nt: TGCGCCAGCAGCCAAGATCCCCGGACTAGCGGGGGAGGAGAGACCCAGTACTTC

j_gene: TRBJ1-1
v_gene: TRBV12-3/TRBV12-4
abundance: many
d_gene: -
CDR3aa: CASSFAGIEAFF
CDR3nt: TGTGCCAGCAGTTTCGCGGGTATTGAAGCTTTCTTT

j_gene: TRBJ2-7
v_gene: TRBV29-1
abundance: many
d_gene: TRBD2
CDR3aa: CSVEERGDSYEQYF
CDR3nt: TGCAGCGTTGAGGAACGGGGGGACTCCTACGAGCAGTACTTC

j_gene: TRBJ1-2
v_gene: TRBV6-2/TRBV6-3
abundance: -
d_gene: TRBD1
CDR3aa: CASGTANYGYTF
CDR3nt: TGTGCCAGCGGGACAGCGAACTATGGCTACACCTTC

j_gene: TRBJ2-7
v_gene: TRBV10-2
abundance: -
d_gene: -
CDR3aa: CASSWGVGLGEQYF
CDR3nt: TGCGCCAGCAGTTGGGGTGTAGGGCTAGGGGAGCAGTACTTC

j_gene: TRBJ1-2
v_gene: TRBV18
abundance: many
d_gene: TRBD1
CDR3aa: CASSPVGTGNANYGYTF
CDR3nt: TGTGCCAGCTCACCTGTCGGGACAGGGAATGCGAACTATGGCTACACCTTC

j_gene: TRBJ2-7
v_gene: TRBV5-1
abundance: few
d_gene: TRBD1
CDR3aa: CASSTGQSSYEQYF
CDR3nt: TGCGCCAGCAGTACGGGACAGAGCTCCTACGAGCAGTACTTC

j_gene: TRBJ1-1
v_gene: TRBV6-5
abundance: many
d_gene: TRBD1
CDR3aa: CASRGQGGISAFF
CDR3nt: TGTGCCAGCAGGGGACAGGGGGGTATTTCGGCTTTCTTT

j_gene: TRBJ2-7
v_gene: TRBV7-2
abundance: many
d_gene: TRBD2
CDR3aa: CASSLARLATEQYF
CDR3nt: TGTGCCAGCAGCTTAGCACGACTAGCAACCGAGCAGTACTTC

j_gene: TRBJ2-7
v_gene: TRBV6-1
abundance: few
d_gene: TRBD1
CDR3aa: CASSDWTGIYEQYF
CDR3nt: TGTGCCAGCAGTGATTGGACAGGGATCTACGAGCAGTACTTC

j_gene: TRBJ2-2
v_gene: TRBV7-9
abundance: many
d_gene: TRBD1
CDR3aa: CASSLWQGDTGELFF
CDR3nt: TGTGCCAGCAGCTTATGGCAGGGGGACACCGGGGAGCTGTTTTTT

j_gene: TRBJ2-3
v_gene: TRBV7-2
abundance: many
d_gene: TRBD2
CDR3aa: CASSMGLGPADTQYF
CDR3nt: TGTGCCAGCAGCATGGGACTAGGCCCCGCAGATACGCAGTATTTT

j_gene: TRBJ1-2
v_gene: TRBV6-1
abundance: -
d_gene: -
CDR3aa: CASREEQGTADGYTF
CDR3nt: TGTGCCAGCAGGGAAGAACAGGGCACCGCCGATGGCTACACCTTC

j_gene: TRBJ2-7
v_gene: TRBV12-3/TRBV12-4
abundance: many
d_gene: TRBD1
CDR3aa: CASSRQGNYEQYF
CDR3nt: TGTGCCAGCAGTAGACAGGGGAACTACGAGCAGTACTTC

j_gene: TRBJ2-5
v_gene: TRBV20-1
abundance: -
d_gene: -
CDR3aa: CSARQAGAPAQYF
CDR3nt: TGCAGTGCTAGGCAGGCGGGGGCACCGGCCCAGTACTTC

j_gene: TRBJ1-5
v_gene: TRBV20-1
abundance: many
d_gene: -
CDR3aa: CSAEDSSNQPQHF
CDR3nt: TGCAGTGCTGAGGACAGCTCCAATCAGCCCCAGCATTTT

j_gene: TRBJ1-2
v_gene: TRBV30
abundance: many
d_gene: -
CDR3aa: CAWRGSGHGYTF
CDR3nt: TGTGCCTGGAGGGGATCGGGGCATGGCTACACCTTC

j_gene: TRBJ1-2
v_gene: TRBV7-2
abundance: few
d_gene: -
CDR3aa: CASSLYWVGVLGYGYTF
CDR3nt: TGTGCCAGCAGCTTATACTGGGTTGGGGTCCTTGGCTATGGCTACACCTTC

j_gene: TRBJ1-1
v_gene: TRBV20-1
abundance: many
d_gene: -
CDR3aa: CSAGHRQNTEAFF
CDR3nt: TGCAGTGCTGGACACAGGCAGAACACTGAAGCTTTCTTT

j_gene: TRBJ1-5
v_gene: TRBV3-1
abundance: many
d_gene: -
CDR3aa: CASSQDGGHQPQHF
CDR3nt: TGTGCCAGCAGCCAAGACGGTGGCCATCAGCCCCAGCATTTT

j_gene: TRBJ1-2
v_gene: TRBV11-2
abundance: many
d_gene: TRBD1
CDR3aa: CASSPRGRDGYTF
CDR3nt: TGTGCCAGCAGCCCCAGGGGGCGGGATGGCTACACCTTC

j_gene: TRBJ2-7
v_gene: TRBV5-6
abundance: many
d_gene: -
CDR3aa: CASSINGGYSYEQYF
CDR3nt: TGTGCCAGCAGCATAAATGGGGGATATTCCTACGAGCAGTACTTC

j_gene: TRBJ1-1
v_gene: TRBV30
abundance: -
d_gene: TRBD1
CDR3aa: CAWSLQGLPEAFF
CDR3nt: TGTGCCTGGAGTCTACAGGGGCTCCCTGAAGCTTTCTTT

j_gene: TRBJ2-7
v_gene: TRBV18
abundance: many
d_gene: TRBD1
CDR3aa: CASSPRNWGQGAKEQYF
CDR3nt: TGTGCCAGCTCACCCCGGAATTGGGGACAGGGGGCGAAAGAGCAGTACTTC

j_gene: TRBJ2-1
v_gene: TRBV7-9
abundance: -
d_gene: -
CDR3aa: CASSAYQGKNEQFF
CDR3nt: TGTGCCAGCAGCGCGTACCAGGGTAAGAATGAGCAGTTCTTC

j_gene: TRBJ1-3
v_gene: TRBV7-6
abundance: many
d_gene: -
CDR3aa: CASSFWTPSSGNTIYF
CDR3nt: TGTGCCAGCAGCTTCTGGACCCCTTCCTCTGGAAACACCATATATTTT

j_gene: TRBJ2-6
v_gene: TRBV9
abundance: -
d_gene: -
CDR3aa: CASSGPGDYSGANVLTF
CDR3nt: TGTGCCAGCAGCGGTCCAGGGGACTACTCTGGGGCCAACGTCCTGACTTTC

j_gene: TRBJ1-5
v_gene: TRBV6-5
abundance: many
d_gene: -
CDR3aa: CASSYAREQPQHF
CDR3nt: TGTGCCAGCAGTTACGCCAGGGAACAGCCCCAGCATTTT

j_gene: TRBJ1-4
v_gene: TRBV27
abundance: many
d_gene: -
CDR3aa: CASSLFGTTNEKLFF
CDR3nt: TGTGCCAGCAGTTTATTTGGTACAACTAATGAAAAACTGTTTTTT

j_gene: TRBJ2-4
v_gene: TRBV4-1
abundance: many
d_gene: -
CDR3aa: CASSQEGVADIQYF
CDR3nt: TGCGCCAGCAGCCAAGAAGGAGTTGCGGACATTCAGTACTTC

j_gene: TRBJ1-2
v_gene: TRBV13
abundance: few
d_gene: -
CDR3aa: CASSTRQALNYGYTF
CDR3nt: TGTGCCAGCAGCACCCGACAAGCCTTAAACTATGGCTACACCTTC

j_gene: TRBJ1-6
v_gene: TRBV2
abundance: once
d_gene: -
CDR3aa: CASSPSVPPRLHF
CDR3nt: TGTGCCAGCAGCCCTTCCGTTCCCCCCCGTCTCCACTTT

j_gene: TRBJ1-2
v_gene: TRBV21-1
abundance: -
d_gene: -
CDR3aa: CASRGAGDNYGYTF
CDR3nt: TGTGCCAGCAGGGGAGCGGGAGACAACTATGGCTACACCTTC

j_gene: TRBJ2-3
v_gene: TRBV10-2
abundance: -
d_gene: TRBD2
CDR3aa: CASSEAGPQDTQYF
CDR3nt: TGCGCCAGCAGTGAAGCGGGGCCGCAGGATACGCAGTATTTT

j_gene: TRBJ2-6
v_gene: TRBV19
abundance: many
d_gene: -
CDR3aa: CASTENPPSGANVLTF
CDR3nt: TGTGCCAGTACCGAAAACCCTCCTTCTGGGGCCAACGTCCTGACTTTC

j_gene: TRBJ2-1
v_gene: TRBV7-2
abundance: few
d_gene: -
CDR3aa: CASSSTRQGEQFF
CDR3nt: TGTGCCAGCAGCTCAACTCGGCAGGGTGAGCAGTTCTTC